These 20 T cell receptor beta chains were sequenced from one sample in a study of blood T cell repertoires in COVID-19. The data were produced by immunoSEQ multiplex PCR, yet TCRdb's version contains in-frame clones alone and is incomplete. The repertoire holds tens of thousands of clones, with approximately 91% as singletons. The sample was peripheral blood. These TCRs come from a man in his forties or fifties with active COVID-19.

The rearrangement joins TRBV7-2 to TRBJ1-2; 9 bases agree with TRBD1. Germline lookup yields CDR1 SGHTA and CDR2 FQGNSA. V lost 5 bases to trimming and J lost 0 bases; unmatched junction nucleotides: 7. CDR3 size: 16 residues. This CDR3 is CASSPRQGGANYGYTF. DNA of the CDR3: TGTGCCAGCAGCCCGAGACAGGGGGGAGCTAACTATGGCTACACCTTC.

V usage is TRBV7-3 and J usage is TRBJ2-3; 10 bases are a match to TRBD1. Germline V lookup: CDR1 SGHTA, CDR2 FQGTGA. J was trimmed by 3 bases and V by 2 bases; bases with no gene match: 2. The CDR3 has 15 residues. DNA of the CDR3: TGTGCCAGCAGCTTAGGGACAGGGGCTACAGATACGCAGTATTTT. It specifies CASSLGTGATDTQYF.

The chain couples TRBV5-6 to TRBJ2-6; no definite D call. V lost 4 bases to trimming and J lost 0 bases, with 8 bases between them. The length of the CDR3 is 15 residues. Germline V gene sequence: CDR1 SGHDT, CDR2 YYEEEE. CDR3 nucleotide sequence: TGTGCCAGCAGCCACGAGAACTCTGGGGCCAACGTCCTGACTTTC. This gives the protein CASSHENSGANVLTF.

This chain joins TRBV6-4 and TRBJ2-1; 8 bases match TRBD1. After removal of 5 bases from V and 0 bases from J, the junction contained 3 bases not matched to a gene. The CDR3 has 15 amino acids. Germline V CDR1 and CDR2: MRHNA, SNTAGT. CDR3 in amino acids: CASSPGTGSYNEQFF. The CDR3 DNA reads as TGTGCCAGCAGTCCCGGGACAGGCTCCTACAATGAGCAGTTCTTC.

This clone has just a few counts. J is TRBJ2-1 and V is TRBV9; no clear D gene. Looked up from germline, CDR1 is SGDLS and CDR2 is YYNGEE. This CDR3 comprises 13 residues. V was clipped by 0 bases and J by 8 bases, with 9 bases between them. CDR3 residues: CASSVVGSHEQFF. In DNA, the CDR3 is TGTGCCAGCAGCGTAGTGGGTAGCCATGAGCAGTTCTTC.

This chain connects TRBV2 to TRBJ1-4; D is unresolved. Germline V gives CDR1 SNHLY, CDR2 FYNNEI. V lost 7 bases and J 8 bases, leaving 14 bases between the germline ends. The CDR3 length is 13 residues. The CDR3 DNA reads as TGTGCCAGCAATGGTATCACGGGGGAAAAACTGTTTTTT. Protein product: CASNGITGEKLFF. Full variable domain (outside the CDR3, taken from reference TRBV2 and TRBJ1-4): EPEVTQTPSHQVTQMGQEVILRCVPISNHLYFYWYRQILGQKVEFLVSFYNNEISEKSEIFDDQFSVERPDGSNFTLKIRSTKLEDSAMYFCASNGITGEKLFFGSGTQLSVL.

This clone was recorded once. The chain links TRBV5-1 to TRBJ2-2; no definite D call. Germline assignment: CDR1 SGHRS and CDR2 YFSETQ. CDR3 length equals 14 residues. Trimming cost V 2 bases and J 2 bases, with 7 bases left between them. The CDR3 DNA is TGCGCCAGCAGCTTCCCCAAAAACACCGGGGAGCTGTTTTTT. It is translated as CASSFPKNTGELFF.

This rearrangement joins TRBV10-1 to TRBJ2-1, with D perhaps TRBD1 (6 bases). The germline V and J ends were trimmed by 2 bases and 9 bases, with 14 bases remaining between them. CDR1 and CDR2 (germline): WNHNN, SYGVQD (reference sequence). The CDR3 spans 14 residues. The CDR3 loop reads CASSERTAIPEQFF. CDR3 DNA: TGCGCCAGCAGTGAGCGGACAGCAATCCCTGAGCAGTTCTTC.

V gene TRBV12-5 combines with J gene TRBJ2-1, with a tentative D call TRBD1 (5 bases). Germline V gene lookup returns CDR1 LGHNT and CDR2 FRNRAP. CDR3 size: 13 residues. The V and J ends lost 3 bases and 8 bases respectively, with 11 bases between them. In nucleotides, the CDR3 is TGTGCTAGTGGTTTAGGCAGGGTCGATGAGCAGTTCTTC. The encoded protein is CASGLGRVDEQFF.

The chain has TRBV19 and TRBJ2-5; maybe TRBD2 (5 bases). Trimming removed 1 base at V and 2 bases at J, with 8 bases between. Germline V CDR1 and CDR2: LNHDA, SQIVND (reference sequence). The CDR3 loop spans 14 amino acids. DNA for the CDR3: TGTGCCAGTAGTATAGCGGGGATACAAGAGACCCAGTACTTC. It yields the protein CASSIAGIQETQYF.

The CDR3 DNA reads as TGTGCCAGCAGTTTGGGACTGCAGGTGGAGACCCAGTACTTC. Its protein product is CASSLGLQVETQYF. The chain recombines TRBV2 with TRBJ2-5, with D possibly TRBD2 on 6 matching bases. Germline CDR1 is SNHLY and CDR2 is FYNNEI. V was clipped by 5 bases and J by 5 bases, with 15 bases between them. This CDR3 has 14 amino acids.

The genes are TRBV6-2 or TRBV6-3 and TRBJ1-2, with D uncertain. V was trimmed by 0 bases and J by 3 bases, leaving 2 bases between them. This CDR3 has 12 residues. CDR1 is MNHEY, CDR2 SVGEGT, per germline. The CDR3 sequence is CASSYSYYGYTF. CDR3 DNA sequence: TGTGCCAGCAGTTACTCCTACTATGGCTACACCTTC.

CDR3 sequence reads: CASSEGQGDYGYTF. DNA for the CDR3: TGTGCCAGCAGCGAAGGACAGGGTGACTATGGCTACACCTTC. V usage is TRBV4-2 and J usage is TRBJ1-2; 8 nucleotides line up with TRBD1. This CDR3 region has 14 residues. With 5 bases clipped from V and 3 bases from J, the junction kept 5 bases outside the gene matches. CDR1 is LGHNA and CDR2 is YNFKEQ in the germline V gene.

The J gene is TRBJ1-2, the V gene TRBV6-5, with D possibly being TRBD1 (6 bases). The CDR3 consists of 13 residues. Between the trimmed V and J ends, which lost 2 bases and 7 bases, there was a span of 11 bases. The germline gives CDR1 MNHEY, CDR2 SVGAGI. The CDR3 reads CASSYGAGAGYTF. In DNA, the CDR3 is TGTGCCAGCAGTTACGGTGCGGGGGCTGGCTACACCTTC.

This rearrangement joins TRBV7-6 to TRBJ2-2; TRBD2 aligns across 7 bases. Germline assignment: CDR1 SGHVS and CDR2 FNYEAQ. Unmatched junction bases numbered 10, after V lost 5 bases and J lost 4 bases. The CDR3 runs 16 residues. CDR3 sequence: CASSNPSSGITGELFF. CDR3 in DNA: TGTGCCAGCAGCAACCCCTCTAGCGGCATCACCGGGGAGCTGTTTTTT.

The chain recombines TRBV11-3 with TRBJ1-1, with D tentatively TRBD1 (5 bases). Germline V gene lookup returns CDR1 SGHNT and CDR2 YENEEA. Trimming removed 4 bases at V and 2 bases at J, with 8 bases between. This CDR3 is 13 amino acids long. The CDR3 loop is CASSSTVNTEAFF. Here the CDR3 DNA reads TGTGCCAGCAGCTCGACAGTTAACACTGAAGCTTTCTTT. The full variable domain, with the rest looked up from reference TRBV11-3 and TRBJ1-1, is EAGVVQSPRYKIIEKKQPVAFWCNPISGHNTLYWYLQNLGQGPELLIRYENEEAVDDSQLPKDRFSAERLKGVDSTLKIQPAELGDSAVYLCASSSTVNTEAFFGQGTRLTVV.

The chain joins TRBV6-5 to TRBJ2-2; 7 bases align to TRBD1. Germline lookup yields CDR1 MNHEY and CDR2 SVGAGI. V lost 4 bases to trimming and J lost 5 bases; unmatched junction nucleotides: 1. The CDR3 covers 13 residues. Written as DNA, the CDR3 is TGTGCCAGCAGTTTGACAGGGACCGGGGAGCTGTTTTTT. This translates into CASSLTGTGELFF.

The V call is TRBV11-2, the J call TRBJ1-1; D remains ambiguous. CDR3 length: 15 amino acids. CDR1 and CDR2 from the germline V gene are SGHAT and FQNNGV. The ends were cut back, 3 bases at V and 2 bases at J, with 13 bases in the middle. CDR3 residues: CASSFSRAYNTEAFF. CDR3 in DNA: TGTGCCAGCAGCTTTTCGAGGGCATATAACACTGAAGCTTTCTTT.

V is TRBV9 and J is TRBJ1-2; D is possibly TRBD1 (6 bases). The germline V gene has CDR1 SGDLS and CDR2 YYNGEE. CDR3 length equals 13 residues. V was shortened by 0 bases and J by 4 bases, with 7 bases between the two germline ends. As DNA, the CDR3 is TGTGCCAGCAGCGTAGGACAGGCCTATGGCTACACCTTC. This encodes CASSVGQAYGYTF. The full variable domain, with the rest looked up from reference TRBV9 and TRBJ1-2, is DSGVTQTPKHLITATGQRVTLRCSPRSGDLSVYWYQQSLDQGLQFLIQYYNGEERAKGNILERFSAQQFPDLHSELNLSSLELGDSALYFCASSVGQAYGYTFGSGTRLTVV.

The V call is TRBV6-1, the J call TRBJ2-1, with 11 bases identical to TRBD2. The V gene's germline CDR1 is MNHNS and CDR2 SASEGT. The trim removed 1 base at V and 5 bases at J, leaving 7 bases unmatched. The CDR3 runs to 17 residues. DNA of the CDR3: TGTGCCAGCAGTGAAGTAGCGGGAGGGCTCAGGGACAATGAGCAGTTCTTC. Amino acid sequence: CASSEVAGGLRDNEQFF.